This is a list of T cell receptor beta chains from one sample in a study of OX40 agonist ivuxolimab in advanced cancers. The protocol was immunoSEQ multiplex PCR, while the TCRdb copy is restricted to in-frame clones and leaves out a portion. The table includes 25,000 or so clones, around 80% detected once. The source material was CD4+ or CD8+ T cells sorted from blood, sampled in a trial of the OX40 agonist ivuxolimab. The receptors were sampled from an adult with an advanced solid tumor such as melanoma, head and neck, liver or kidney cancer. Both conserved end residues are part of each CDR3. D genes are given only for firm matches. Only part of the rows carry a size: once, few, many, or a class if the clone is expanded.

clone_size,d_call,j_call,v_call,cdr3_nt,cdr3_aa
-,-,TRBJ2-1,TRBV13,TGTGCCAGCAGCCCCGGCAGGAGATCCAATGAGCAGTTCTTC,CASSPGRRSNEQFF
-,TRBD1,TRBJ1-1,TRBV7-8,TGTGCCAGCAGCTTATCCAACAGGGGGCCACGCACGGCTGAAGCTTTCTTT,CASSLSNRGPRTAEAFF
-,-,TRBJ1-1,TRBV5-6,TGTGCCAGCAGCCCGGGACTGAGCTTTGAAGCTTTCTTT,CASSPGLSFEAFF
-,TRBD1,TRBJ2-2,TRBV7-9,TGTGCCAGCAGCTTAGGACAGGGACGTTCCGGGGAGCTGTTTTTT,CASSLGQGRSGELFF
-,TRBD2,TRBJ2-5,TRBV7-9,TGTGCCAGCAGCTTCGAAGTGGGGGGGGAAGAGACCCAGTACTTC,CASSFEVGGEETQYF
-,TRBD2,TRBJ2-1,TRBV27,TGTGCCAGCAGTTTGACTAGCAGGAATGAGCAGTTCTTC,CASSLTSRNEQFF
-,-,TRBJ2-3,TRBV19,TGTGCCAGTAGTATCCGCGGAGGGTTGGCGACAGATACGCAGTATTTT,CASSIRGGLATDTQYF
few,-,TRBJ2-1,TRBV10-2,TGCGCCAGCAGTGAGAACGGGATGGGGTACAATGAGCAGTTCTTC,CASSENGMGYNEQFF
-,-,TRBJ1-1,TRBV5-5,TGTGCCAGCCGGACAGACCTAAACACTGAAGCTTTCTTT,CASRTDLNTEAFF
few,-,TRBJ1-3,TRBV3-2,TGTTCTCGTAACACCATATATTTT,CSRNTIYF
-,-,TRBJ1-1,TRBV9,TGTGCCAGCAGCCCCCGGACAGTCATGAACACTGAAGCTTTCTTT,CASSPRTVMNTEAFF
few,TRBD1,TRBJ1-2,TRBV7-9,TGTGCCAGCAGCTCCCCCTATGCGACAGGGGTTAACTATGGCTACACCTTC,CASSSPYATGVNYGYTF
-,-,TRBJ1-6,TRBV6-5,TGTGCCAGCAGTTACTCTCCCGGACGTTCACCCCTCCACTTT,CASSYSPGRSPLHF
-,TRBD2,TRBJ2-3,TRBV5-1,TGCGCCAGCAGCCGTGCGATACGGGGGGGCCCAGATACGCAGTATTTT,CASSRAIRGGPDTQYF
-,TRBD1,TRBJ2-5,TRBV11-2,TGTGCCAGCAGCTTTGCAGGGGGAATTGAGACCCAGTACTTC,CASSFAGGIETQYF
medium-sized,-,TRBJ1-2,TRBV4-1,TGCGCCAGCAGCCAAGATTGGTCGGCAGCTAACTATGGCTACACCTTC,CASSQDWSAANYGYTF
-,TRBD1,TRBJ2-7,TRBV10-3,TGTGCCATCAGTGAGTTGAGGGGGCCCACCTACGAGCAGTACTTC,CAISELRGPTYEQYF
-,TRBD1,TRBJ1-6,TRBV6-6,TGTGCCAGCACGACAGGGGGCGCGGATTCACCCCTCCACTTT,CASTTGGADSPLHF
few,-,TRBJ2-7,TRBV2,TGTGCCAGCAGTGTAGACGGAGGCTACGAGCAGTACTTC,CASSVDGGYEQYF
-,-,TRBJ2-5,TRBV7-2,TGTGCCAGCAGCTTAAATTATGCCCGACAGGACCTCCAAGAGACCCAGTACTTC,CASSLNYARQDLQETQYF
-,-,TRBJ2-5,TRBV4-3,TGCGCCAGCAGCCAAGAGGGCCTAGGGGCCCAAGAGACCCAGTACTTC,CASSQEGLGAQETQYF
-,TRBD1,TRBJ1-1,TRBV9,TGTGCCAGCAGCTTAACCGGGACAGTGGGCACTGAAGCTTTCTTT,CASSLTGTVGTEAFF
-,-,TRBJ1-5,TRBV21-1,TGTGCCAGCAGCAAATACGGACAGGGGGCCGCTCAGCCCCAGCATTTT,CASSKYGQGAAQPQHF